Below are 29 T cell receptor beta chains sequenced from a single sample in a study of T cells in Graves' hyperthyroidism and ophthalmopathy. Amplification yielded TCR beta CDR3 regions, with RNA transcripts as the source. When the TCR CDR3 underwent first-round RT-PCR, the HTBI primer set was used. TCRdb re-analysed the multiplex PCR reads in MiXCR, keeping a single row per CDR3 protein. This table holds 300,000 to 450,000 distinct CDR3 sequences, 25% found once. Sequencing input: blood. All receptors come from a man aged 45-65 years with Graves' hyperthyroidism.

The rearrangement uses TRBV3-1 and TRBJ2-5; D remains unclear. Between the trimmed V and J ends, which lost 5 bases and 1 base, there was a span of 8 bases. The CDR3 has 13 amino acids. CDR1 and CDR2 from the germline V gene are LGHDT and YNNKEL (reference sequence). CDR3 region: CASSRRIQETQYF. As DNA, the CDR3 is TGTGCCAGCAGCAGACGCATCCAAGAGACCCAGTACTTC.

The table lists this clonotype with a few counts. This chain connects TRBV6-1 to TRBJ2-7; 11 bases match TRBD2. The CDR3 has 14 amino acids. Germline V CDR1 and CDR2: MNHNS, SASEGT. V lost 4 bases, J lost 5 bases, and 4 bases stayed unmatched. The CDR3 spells CASSGLAGRNEQYF. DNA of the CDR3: TGTGCCAGCAGTGGACTAGCGGGGAGGAACGAGCAGTACTTC.

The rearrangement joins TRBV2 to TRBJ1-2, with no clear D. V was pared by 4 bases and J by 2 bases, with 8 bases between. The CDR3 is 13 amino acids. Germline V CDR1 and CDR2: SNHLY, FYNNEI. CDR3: CASSVQPNYGYTF. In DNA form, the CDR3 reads TGTGCCAGCAGTGTGCAGCCGAACTATGGCTACACCTTC.

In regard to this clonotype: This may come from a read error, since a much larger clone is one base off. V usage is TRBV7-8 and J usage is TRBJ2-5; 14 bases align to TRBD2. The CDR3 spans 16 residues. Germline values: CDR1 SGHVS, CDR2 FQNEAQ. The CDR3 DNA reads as TGTGCCAACAGCCTTGGGACTAGCGGGAGTGGGGAGACCCAGTACTTC. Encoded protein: CANSLGTSGSGETQYF.

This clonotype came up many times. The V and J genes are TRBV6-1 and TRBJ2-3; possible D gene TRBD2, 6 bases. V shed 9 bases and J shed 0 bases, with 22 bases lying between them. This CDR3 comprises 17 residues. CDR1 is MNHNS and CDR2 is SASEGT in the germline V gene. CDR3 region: CASTAQQAGTSTDTQYF. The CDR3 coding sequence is TGTGCCAGTACCGCCCAACAAGCCGGGACTAGCACAGATACGCAGTATTTT.

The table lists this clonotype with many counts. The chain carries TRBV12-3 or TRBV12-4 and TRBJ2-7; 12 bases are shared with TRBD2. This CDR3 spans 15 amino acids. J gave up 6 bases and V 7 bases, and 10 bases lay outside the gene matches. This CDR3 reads CASTLGTSGSGEQYF. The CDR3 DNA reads TGTGCCAGCACCTTGGGGACTAGCGGGTCCGGCGAGCAGTACTTC.

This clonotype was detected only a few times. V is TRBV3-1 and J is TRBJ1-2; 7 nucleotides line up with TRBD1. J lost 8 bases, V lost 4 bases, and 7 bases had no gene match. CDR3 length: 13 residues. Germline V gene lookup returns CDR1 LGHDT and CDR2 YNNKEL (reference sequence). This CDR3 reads CASSRTDRVGYTF. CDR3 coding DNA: TGTGCCAGCAGCCGTACTGACAGGGTCGGCTACACCTTC.

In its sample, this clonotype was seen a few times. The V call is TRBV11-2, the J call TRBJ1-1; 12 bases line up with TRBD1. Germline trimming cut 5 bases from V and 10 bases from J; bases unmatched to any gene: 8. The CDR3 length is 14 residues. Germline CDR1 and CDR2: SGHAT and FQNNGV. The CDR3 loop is CASSLPGTGGSAFF. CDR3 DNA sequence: TGTGCCAGCAGCCTACCTGGGACAGGGGGCTCAGCTTTCTTT.

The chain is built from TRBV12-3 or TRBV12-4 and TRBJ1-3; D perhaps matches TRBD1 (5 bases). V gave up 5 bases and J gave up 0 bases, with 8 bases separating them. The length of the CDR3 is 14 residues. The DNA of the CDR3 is TGTGCCAGCAGTCCGACAGTCTCTGGAAACACCATATATTTT. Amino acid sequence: CASSPTVSGNTIYF.

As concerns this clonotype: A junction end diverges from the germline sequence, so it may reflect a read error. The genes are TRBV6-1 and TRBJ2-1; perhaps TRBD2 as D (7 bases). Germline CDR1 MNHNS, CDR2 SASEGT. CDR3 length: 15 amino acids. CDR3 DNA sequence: TGTGCCAGCAGTGTACAGGGAGGGTCCTACAATGGGCAGTTCTTC. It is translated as CASSVQGGSYNGQFF.

The CDR3 region has the DNA TGTGCCTGGCACGACACAGATACGCAGTATTTT. Translating gives CAWHDTDTQYF. The genes are TRBV30 and TRBJ2-3; no clear D gene. V lost 5 bases and J 2 bases, leaving 5 bases between the germline ends. Germline values: CDR1 GTSNPN, CDR2 SVGIG (reference sequence). The CDR3 consists of 11 residues. Looking up the rest from reference TRBV30 and TRBJ2-3 gives the full variable domain: SQTIHQWPATLVQPVGSPLSLECTVEGTSNPNLYWYRQAAGRGLQLLFYSVGIGQISSEVPQNLSASRPQDRQFILSSKKLLLSDSGFYLCAWHDTDTQYFGPGTRLTVL.

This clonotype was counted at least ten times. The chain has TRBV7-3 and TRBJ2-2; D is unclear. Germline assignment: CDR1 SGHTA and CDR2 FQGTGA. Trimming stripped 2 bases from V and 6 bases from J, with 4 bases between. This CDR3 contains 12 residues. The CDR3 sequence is CASSLASGELFF. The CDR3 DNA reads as TGTGCCAGCAGCTTAGCGTCCGGGGAGCTGTTTTTT.

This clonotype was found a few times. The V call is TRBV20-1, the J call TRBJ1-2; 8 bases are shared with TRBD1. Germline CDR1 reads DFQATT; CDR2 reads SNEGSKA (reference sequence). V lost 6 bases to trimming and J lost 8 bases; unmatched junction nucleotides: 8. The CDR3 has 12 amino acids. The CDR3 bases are TGCAGTGCCCTCACAGGGGGTTACGGCTACACCTTC. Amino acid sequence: CSALTGGYGYTF.

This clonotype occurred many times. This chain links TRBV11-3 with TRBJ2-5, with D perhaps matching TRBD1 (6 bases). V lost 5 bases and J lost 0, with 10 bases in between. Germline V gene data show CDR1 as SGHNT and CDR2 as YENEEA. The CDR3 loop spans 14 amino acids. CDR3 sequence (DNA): TGTGCCAGCAGCCTCGACAGGCACCAAGAGACCCAGTACTTC. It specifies CASSLDRHQETQYF.

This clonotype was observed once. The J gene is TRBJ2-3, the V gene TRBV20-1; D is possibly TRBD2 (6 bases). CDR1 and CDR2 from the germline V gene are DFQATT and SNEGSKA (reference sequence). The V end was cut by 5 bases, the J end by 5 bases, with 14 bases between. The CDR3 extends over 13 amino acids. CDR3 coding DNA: TGCAGTGCTTTGTCTAGCGACGGAGATACGCAGTATTTT. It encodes CSALSSDGDTQYF.

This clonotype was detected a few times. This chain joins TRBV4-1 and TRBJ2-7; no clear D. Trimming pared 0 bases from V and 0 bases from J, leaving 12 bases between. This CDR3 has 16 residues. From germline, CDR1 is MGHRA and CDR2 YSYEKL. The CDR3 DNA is TGCGCCAGCAGCCAAGAGAGGCAGGTCAGCTCCTACGAGCAGTACTTC. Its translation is CASSQERQVSSYEQYF.

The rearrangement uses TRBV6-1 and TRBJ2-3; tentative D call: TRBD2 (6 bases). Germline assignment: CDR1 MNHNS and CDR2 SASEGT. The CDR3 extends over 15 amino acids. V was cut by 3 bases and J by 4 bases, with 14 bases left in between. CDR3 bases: TGTGCCAGCAGTGAGGTCGCTAGCGCCGCAGATACGCAGTATTTT. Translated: CASSEVASAADTQYF.

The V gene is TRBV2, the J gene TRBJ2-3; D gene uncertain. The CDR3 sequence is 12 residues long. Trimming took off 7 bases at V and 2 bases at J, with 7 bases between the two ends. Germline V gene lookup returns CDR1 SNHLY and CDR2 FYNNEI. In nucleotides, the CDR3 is TGTGCCAGCACCTCAACCACAGATACGCAGTATTTT. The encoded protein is CASTSTTDTQYF. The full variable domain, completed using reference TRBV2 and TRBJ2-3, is EPEVTQTPSHQVTQMGQEVILRCVPISNHLYFYWYRQILGQKVEFLVSFYNNEISEKSEIFDDQFSVERPDGSNFTLKIRSTKLEDSAMYFCASTSTTDTQYFGPGTRLTVL.

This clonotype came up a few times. CDR3 sequence reads: CASSSGIYGYTF. The CDR3 nucleotides read TGTGCCAGCAGCTCCGGGATCTATGGCTACACCTTC. This rearrangement joins TRBV7-3 to TRBJ1-2, with D unclear. The ends were cut back, 4 bases at V and 4 bases at J, with 7 bases in the middle. The CDR3 is 12 amino acids. The germline gives CDR1 SGHTA, CDR2 FQGTGA.

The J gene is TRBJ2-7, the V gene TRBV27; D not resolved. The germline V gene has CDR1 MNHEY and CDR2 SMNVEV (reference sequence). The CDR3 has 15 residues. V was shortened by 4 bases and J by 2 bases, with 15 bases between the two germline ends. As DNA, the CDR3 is TGTGCCAGCAGTTCCCGCGACCGTCCCCCCTACGAGCAGTACTTC. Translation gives CASSSRDRPPYEQYF.

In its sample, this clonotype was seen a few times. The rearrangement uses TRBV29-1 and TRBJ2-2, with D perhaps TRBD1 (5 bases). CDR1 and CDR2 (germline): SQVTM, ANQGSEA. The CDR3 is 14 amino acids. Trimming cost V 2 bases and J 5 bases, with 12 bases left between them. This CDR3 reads CSVEPPGPTGELFF. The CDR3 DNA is TGCAGCGTTGAACCCCCAGGGCCTACCGGGGAGCTGTTTTTT.

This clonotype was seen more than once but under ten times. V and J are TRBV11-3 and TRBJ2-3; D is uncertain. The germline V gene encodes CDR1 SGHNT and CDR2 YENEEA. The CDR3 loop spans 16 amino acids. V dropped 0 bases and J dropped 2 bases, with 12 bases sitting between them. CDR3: CASSLDDSRTTDTQYF. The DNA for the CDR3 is TGTGCCAGCAGCTTAGATGATTCTAGAACCACAGATACGCAGTATTTT.

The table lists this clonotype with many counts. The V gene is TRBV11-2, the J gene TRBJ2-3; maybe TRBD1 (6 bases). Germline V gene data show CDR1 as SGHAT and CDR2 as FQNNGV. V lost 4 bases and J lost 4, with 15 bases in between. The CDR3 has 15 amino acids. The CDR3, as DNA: TGTGCCAGCAGCTCATTACAGGGAAGCGCAGATACGCAGTATTTT. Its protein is CASSSLQGSADTQYF.

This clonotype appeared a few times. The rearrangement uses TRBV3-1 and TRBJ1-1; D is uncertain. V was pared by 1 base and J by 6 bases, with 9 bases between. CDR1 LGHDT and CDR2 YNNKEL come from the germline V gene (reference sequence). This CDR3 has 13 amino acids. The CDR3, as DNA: TGTGCCAGCAGCCAAGTTGAGGAGGCTGAAGCTTTCTTT. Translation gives CASSQVEEAEAFF.

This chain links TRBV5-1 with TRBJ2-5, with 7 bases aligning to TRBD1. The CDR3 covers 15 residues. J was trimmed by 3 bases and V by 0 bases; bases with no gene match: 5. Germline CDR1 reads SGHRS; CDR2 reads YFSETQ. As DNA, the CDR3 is TGCGCCAGCAGCTTGGCGGGACAGCGGAAAGAGACCCAGTACTTC. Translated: CASSLAGQRKETQYF.

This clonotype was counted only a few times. The CDR3 region has the DNA TGCGCCAGCAGCCAAGGGGACAGCCTCTACGAGCAGTACTTC. It codes for CASSQGDSLYEQYF. The chain combines TRBV4-1 with TRBJ2-7; 7 bases match TRBD1. CDR3 length: 14 residues. Trimming removed 1 base from V and 3 bases from J; junction bases left unmatched: 3. Germline V CDR1 and CDR2: MGHRA, YSYEKL.

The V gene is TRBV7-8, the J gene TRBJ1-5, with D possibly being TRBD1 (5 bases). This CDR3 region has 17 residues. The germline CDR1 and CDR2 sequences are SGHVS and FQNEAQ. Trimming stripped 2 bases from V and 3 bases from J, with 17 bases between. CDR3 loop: CASSLRSGSGLNQPQHF. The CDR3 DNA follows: TGTGCCAGCAGCTTACGGAGTGGGTCGGGGCTCAATCAGCCCCAGCATTTT.

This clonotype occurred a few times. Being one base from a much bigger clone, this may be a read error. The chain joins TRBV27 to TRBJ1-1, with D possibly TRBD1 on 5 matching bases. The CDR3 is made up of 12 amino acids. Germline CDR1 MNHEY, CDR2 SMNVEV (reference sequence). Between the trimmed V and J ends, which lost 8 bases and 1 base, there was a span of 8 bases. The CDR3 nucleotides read TGTGCCAGCGGGGGTACGAACACTGAAGCTTTCTTT. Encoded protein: CASGGTNTEAFF.

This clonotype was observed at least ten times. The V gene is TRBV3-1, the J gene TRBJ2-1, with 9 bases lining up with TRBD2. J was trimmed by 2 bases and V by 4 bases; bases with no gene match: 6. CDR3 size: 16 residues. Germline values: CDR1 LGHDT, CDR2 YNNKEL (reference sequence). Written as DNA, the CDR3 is TGTGCCAGCAGCCCCCAAGCGGGAGGAGCCTACAATGAGCAGTTCTTC. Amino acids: CASSPQAGGAYNEQFF.